This T cell receptor (beta chain) was observed in a study of T cell repertoires in ileal Crohn's disease. Findings and limits, study-wide: Within the first postoperative year, endoscopy came at median about 6.4 months.

Notes on this clone: As yet, its antigen is unknown.

Time point denoted: neoterminal ileum biopsy at postoperative endoscopy, about 6 months after surgery. Method: immunoSEQ multiplex PCR; TCRdb's copy keeps in-frame clones and lacks some. The data show 12,000 or so clones, 75% to 85% seen once. The TCR was taken from an adult with Crohn's disease. Sequenced material: ileal tissue.

The CDR3: CAINTGATANSPLHF. Written as DNA, the CDR3 is TGTGCCATCAATACAGGGGCCACCGCTAATTCACCCCTCCACTTT. The rearrangement links TRBV10-3 to TRBJ1-6; TRBD1 agrees at 7 bases. Germline V gene data show CDR1 as ENHRY and CDR2 as SYGVKD. The CDR3 has 15 amino acids. With 7 bases clipped from V and 6 bases from J, the junction kept 9 bases outside the gene matches.